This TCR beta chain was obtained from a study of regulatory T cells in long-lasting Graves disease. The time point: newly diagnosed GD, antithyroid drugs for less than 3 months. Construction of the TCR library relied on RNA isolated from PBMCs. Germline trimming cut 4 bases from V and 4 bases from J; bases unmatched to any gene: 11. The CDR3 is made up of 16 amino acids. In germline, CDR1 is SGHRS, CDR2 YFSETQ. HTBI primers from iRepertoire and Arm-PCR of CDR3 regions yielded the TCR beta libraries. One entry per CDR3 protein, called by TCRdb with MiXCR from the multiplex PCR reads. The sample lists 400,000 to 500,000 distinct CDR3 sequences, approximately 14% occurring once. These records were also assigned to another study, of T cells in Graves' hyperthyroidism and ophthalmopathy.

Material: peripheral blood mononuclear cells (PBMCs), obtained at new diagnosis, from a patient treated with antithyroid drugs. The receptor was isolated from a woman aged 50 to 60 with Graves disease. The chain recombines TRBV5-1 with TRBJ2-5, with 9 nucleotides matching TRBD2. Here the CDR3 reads CASSAGLAGNPETQYF. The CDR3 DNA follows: TGCGCCAGCAGCGCCGGGCTAGCGGGGAACCCAGAGACCCAGTACTTC.